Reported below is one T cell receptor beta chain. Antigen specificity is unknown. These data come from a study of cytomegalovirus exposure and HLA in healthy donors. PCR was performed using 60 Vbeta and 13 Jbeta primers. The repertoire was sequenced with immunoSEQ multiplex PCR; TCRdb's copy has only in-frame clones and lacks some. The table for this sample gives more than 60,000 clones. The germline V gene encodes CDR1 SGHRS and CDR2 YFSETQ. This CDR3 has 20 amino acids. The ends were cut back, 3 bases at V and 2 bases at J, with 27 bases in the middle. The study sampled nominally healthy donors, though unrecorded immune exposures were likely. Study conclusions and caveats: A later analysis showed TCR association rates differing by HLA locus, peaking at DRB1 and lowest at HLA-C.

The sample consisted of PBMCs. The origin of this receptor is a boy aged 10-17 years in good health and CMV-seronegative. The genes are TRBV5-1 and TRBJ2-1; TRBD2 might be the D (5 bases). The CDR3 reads CASSSDFGRLRDVPYNEQFF. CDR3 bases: TGCGCCAGCAGCTCCGACTTTGGACGATTGAGGGATGTGCCCTACAATGAGCAGTTCTTC.